This T cell receptor (beta chain) was documented in a study of OX40 agonist ivuxolimab in advanced cancers. The wider study: Every 2 weeks, ivuxolimab was infused into the patients intravenously at between 0.01 and 10 mg/kg. Findings and caveats of the study: Relative to CD4+, CD8+ T cells held more expanded clones on average.

This clone appeared a single time. As yet, its antigen is unknown. Sequenced by immunoSEQ multiplex PCR; TCRdb stores in-frame clones only, minus some. The data contain 70,000 to 85,000 clones, roughly 90% of them seen just once; the ten biggest clones take up 0.55% to 0.7%. Autoimmune disease history or systemic immunosuppression barred patients. Baseline was the first blood sampling point, followed by cycle 4 day 1 and cycle 7 day 1. This sample comprised CD4+ or CD8+ T cells sorted from blood, obtained in a trial of the OX40 agonist ivuxolimab. This sequence originates from an adult with an advanced solid tumor such as melanoma, head and neck, liver or kidney cancer.

DNA of the CDR3: TGTGCCAGCAGGCTTCGAGAGGGTAGCTACGAGCAGTACTTC. Encoded protein: CASRLREGSYEQYF. The rearrangement joins TRBV27 to TRBJ2-7; D is possibly TRBD2 (5 bases). The germline V gene has CDR1 MNHEY and CDR2 SMNVEV (reference sequence). This CDR3 is built from 14 residues. The V end was cut by 6 bases, the J end by 3 bases, with 15 bases between.